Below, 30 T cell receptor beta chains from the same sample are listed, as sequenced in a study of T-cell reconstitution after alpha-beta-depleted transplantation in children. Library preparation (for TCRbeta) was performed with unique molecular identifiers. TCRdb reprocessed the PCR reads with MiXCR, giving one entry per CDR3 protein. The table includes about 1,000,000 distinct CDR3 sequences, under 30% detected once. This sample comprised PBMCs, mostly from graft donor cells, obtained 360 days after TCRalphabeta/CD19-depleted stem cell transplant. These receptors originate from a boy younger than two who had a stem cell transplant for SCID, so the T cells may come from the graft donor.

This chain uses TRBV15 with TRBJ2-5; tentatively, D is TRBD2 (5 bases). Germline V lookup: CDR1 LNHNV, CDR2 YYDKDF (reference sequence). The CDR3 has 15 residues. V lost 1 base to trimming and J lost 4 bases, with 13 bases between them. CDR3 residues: CATSRVGVVGETQYF. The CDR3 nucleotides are TGTGCCACCAGCAGAGTCGGGGTAGTAGGAGAGACCCAGTACTTC.

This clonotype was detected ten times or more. CDR3 DNA sequence: TGTGCCATCAGCAACCGGGACAGGGGATACTCCTACGAGCAGTACTTC. This encodes CAISNRDRGYSYEQYF. The rearrangement links TRBV10-3 to TRBJ2-7, with 10 bases identical to TRBD1. V lost 6 bases and J lost 0; bases outside the gene matches: 8. Germline CDR1 and CDR2: ENHRY and SYGVKD. The CDR3 runs 16 residues.

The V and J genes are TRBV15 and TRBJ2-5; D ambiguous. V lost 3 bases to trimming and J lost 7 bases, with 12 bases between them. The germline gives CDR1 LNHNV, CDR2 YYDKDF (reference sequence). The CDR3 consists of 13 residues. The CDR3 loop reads CATSRVSIGTQYF. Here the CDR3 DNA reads TGTGCCACCAGCAGGGTATCTATCGGGACCCAGTACTTC.

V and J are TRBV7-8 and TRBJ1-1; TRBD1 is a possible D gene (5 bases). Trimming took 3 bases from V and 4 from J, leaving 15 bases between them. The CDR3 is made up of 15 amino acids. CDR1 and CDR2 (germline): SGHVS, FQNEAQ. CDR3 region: CASSFTQGIGTEAFF. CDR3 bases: TGTGCCAGCAGCTTTACCCAGGGAATAGGCACTGAAGCTTTCTTT. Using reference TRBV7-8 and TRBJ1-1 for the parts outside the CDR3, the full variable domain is GAGVSQSPRYKVAKRGQDVALRCDPISGHVSLFWYQQALGQGPEFLTYFQNEAQLDKSGLPSDRFFAERPEGSVSTLKIQRTQQEDSAVYLCASSFTQGIGTEAFFGQGTRLTVV.

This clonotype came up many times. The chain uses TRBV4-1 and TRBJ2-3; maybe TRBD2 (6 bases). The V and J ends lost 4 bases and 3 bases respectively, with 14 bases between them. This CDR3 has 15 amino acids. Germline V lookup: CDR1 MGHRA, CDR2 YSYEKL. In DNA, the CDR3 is TGCGCCAGCAGCCTCCCCGGGAGAAAGACAGATACGCAGTATTTT. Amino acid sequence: CASSLPGRKTDTQYF.

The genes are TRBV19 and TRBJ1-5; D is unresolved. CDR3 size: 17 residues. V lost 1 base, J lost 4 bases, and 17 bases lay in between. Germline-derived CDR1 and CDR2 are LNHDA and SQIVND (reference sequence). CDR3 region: CASSIGSTRSNNQPQHF. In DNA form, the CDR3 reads TGTGCCAGTAGTATAGGTTCGACTCGCTCCAATAATCAGCCCCAGCATTTT. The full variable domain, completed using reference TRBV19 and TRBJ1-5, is DGGITQSPKYLFRKEGQNVTLSCEQNLNHDAMYWYRQDPGQGLRLIYYSQIVNDFQKGDIAEGYSVSREKKESFPLTVTSAQKNPTAFYLCASSIGSTRSNNQPQHFGDGTRLSIL.

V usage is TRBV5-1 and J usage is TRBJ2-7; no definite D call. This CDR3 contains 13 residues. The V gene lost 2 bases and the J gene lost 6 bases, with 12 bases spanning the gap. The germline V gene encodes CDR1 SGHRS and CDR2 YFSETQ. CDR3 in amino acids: CASSFVVGGEQYF. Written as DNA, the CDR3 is TGCGCCAGCAGCTTTGTTGTGGGCGGCGAGCAGTACTTC.

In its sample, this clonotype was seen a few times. CDR3: CASSLVARGYTDTQYF. The CDR3 DNA reads TGTGCCAGCAGCTTAGTCGCGCGGGGGTACACAGATACGCAGTATTTT. This chain links TRBV7-9 with TRBJ2-3; TRBD2 matches 7 bases. CDR1 and CDR2 (germline): SEHNR, FQNEAQ (reference sequence). V shed 1 base and J 2 bases; nucleotides not matched to a gene: 6. CDR3 length: 16 residues. Full variable domain (rest looked up from reference TRBV7-9 and TRBJ2-3): DTGVSQNPRHKITKRGQNVTFRCDPISEHNRLYWYRQTLGQGPEFLTYFQNEAQLEKSRLLSDRFSAERPKGSFSTLEIQRTEQGDSAMYLCASSLVARGYTDTQYFGPGTRLTVL.

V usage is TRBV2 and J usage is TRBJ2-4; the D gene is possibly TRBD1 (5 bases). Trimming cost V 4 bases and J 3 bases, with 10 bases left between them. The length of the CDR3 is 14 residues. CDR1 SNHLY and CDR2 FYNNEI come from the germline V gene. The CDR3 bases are TGTGCCAGCAGTGCCAGGGTTGGCAAAAACATTCAGTACTTC. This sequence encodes CASSARVGKNIQYF.

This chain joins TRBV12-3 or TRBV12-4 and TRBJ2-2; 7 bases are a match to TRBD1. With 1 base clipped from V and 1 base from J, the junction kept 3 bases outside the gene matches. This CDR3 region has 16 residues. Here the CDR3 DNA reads TGTGCCAGCAGTTTAGTCGGACAGGTGAACACCGGGGAGCTGTTTTTT. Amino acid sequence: CASSLVGQVNTGELFF.

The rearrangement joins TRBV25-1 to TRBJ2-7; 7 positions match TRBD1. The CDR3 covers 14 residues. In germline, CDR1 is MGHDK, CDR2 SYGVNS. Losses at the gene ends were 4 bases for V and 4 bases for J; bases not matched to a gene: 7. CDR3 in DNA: TGTGCCAGCAGTGGTCTGACAGGGTTGTACGAGCAGTACTTC. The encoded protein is CASSGLTGLYEQYF.

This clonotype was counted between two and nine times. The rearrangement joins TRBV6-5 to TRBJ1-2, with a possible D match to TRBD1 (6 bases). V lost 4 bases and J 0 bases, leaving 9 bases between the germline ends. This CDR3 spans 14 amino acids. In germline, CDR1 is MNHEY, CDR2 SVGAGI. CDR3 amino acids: CASSSNRANYGYTF. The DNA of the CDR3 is TGTGCCAGCAGTTCGAACAGGGCTAACTATGGCTACACCTTC.

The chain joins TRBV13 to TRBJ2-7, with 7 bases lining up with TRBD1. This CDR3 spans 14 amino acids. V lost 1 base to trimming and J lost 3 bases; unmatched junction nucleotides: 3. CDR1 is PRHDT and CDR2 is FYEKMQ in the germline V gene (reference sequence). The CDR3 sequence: CASSLEGQLYEQYF. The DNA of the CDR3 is TGTGCCAGCAGCTTAGAGGGACAGCTCTACGAGCAGTACTTC.

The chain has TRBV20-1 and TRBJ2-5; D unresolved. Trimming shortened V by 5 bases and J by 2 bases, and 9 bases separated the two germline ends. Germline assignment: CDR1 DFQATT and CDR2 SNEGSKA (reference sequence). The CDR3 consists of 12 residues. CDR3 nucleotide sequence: TGCAGTGCTTGTGACTGGCAAGAGACCCAGTACTTC. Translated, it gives CSACDWQETQYF.

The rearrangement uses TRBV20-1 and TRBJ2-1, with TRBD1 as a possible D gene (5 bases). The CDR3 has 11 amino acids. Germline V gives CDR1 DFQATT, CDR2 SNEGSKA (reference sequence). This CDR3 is CSGTQGHEQFF. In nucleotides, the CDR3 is TGCAGCGGCACCCAGGGCCACGAGCAGTTCTTC.

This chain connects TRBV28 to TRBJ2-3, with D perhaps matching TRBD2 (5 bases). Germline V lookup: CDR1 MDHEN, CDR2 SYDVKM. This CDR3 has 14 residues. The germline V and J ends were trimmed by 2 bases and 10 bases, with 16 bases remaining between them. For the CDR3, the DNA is TGTGCCAGCAGTTTACCAACTGGGAGCGCTGCGCAGTATTTT. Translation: CASSLPTGSAAQYF.

The CDR3 DNA is TGTGCCAGCAGTTTAGTTGAGGGACTTAAACTGGCTGAGCAGTTCTTC. Translation gives CASSLVEGLKLAEQFF. The chain employs TRBV12-3 or TRBV12-4 and TRBJ2-1; TRBD2 is a possible D gene (6 bases). V was shortened by 1 base and J by 9 bases, with 19 bases between the two germline ends. The CDR3 is made up of 16 amino acids.

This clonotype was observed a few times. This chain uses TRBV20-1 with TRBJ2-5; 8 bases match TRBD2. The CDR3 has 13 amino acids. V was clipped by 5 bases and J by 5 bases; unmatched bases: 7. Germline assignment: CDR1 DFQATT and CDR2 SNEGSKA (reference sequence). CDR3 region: CSAYGGGWETQYF. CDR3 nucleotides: TGCAGTGCTTACGGGGGGGGTTGGGAGACCCAGTACTTC.

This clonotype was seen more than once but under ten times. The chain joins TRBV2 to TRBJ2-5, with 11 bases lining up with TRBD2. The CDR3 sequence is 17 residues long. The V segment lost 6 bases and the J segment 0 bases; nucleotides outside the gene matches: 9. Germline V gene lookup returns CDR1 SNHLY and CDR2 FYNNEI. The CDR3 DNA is TGTGCCAGCAGCGCCCTATTACTAGCGGGGGACCAAGAGACCCAGTACTTC. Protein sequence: CASSALLLAGDQETQYF.

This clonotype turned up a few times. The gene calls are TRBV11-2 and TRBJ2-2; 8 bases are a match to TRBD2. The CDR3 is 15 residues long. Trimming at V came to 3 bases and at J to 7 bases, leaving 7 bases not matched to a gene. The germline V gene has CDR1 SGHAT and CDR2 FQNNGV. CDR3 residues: CASSFSGGVRGELFF. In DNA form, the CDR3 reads TGTGCCAGCAGCTTTTCCGGGGGGGTCCGCGGGGAGCTGTTTTTT.

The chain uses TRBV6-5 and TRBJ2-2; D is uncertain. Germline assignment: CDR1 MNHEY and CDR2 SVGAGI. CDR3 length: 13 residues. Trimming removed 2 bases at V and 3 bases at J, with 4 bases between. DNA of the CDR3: TGTGCCAGCAGTTACACCGACACCGGGGAGCTGTTTTTT. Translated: CASSYTDTGELFF.

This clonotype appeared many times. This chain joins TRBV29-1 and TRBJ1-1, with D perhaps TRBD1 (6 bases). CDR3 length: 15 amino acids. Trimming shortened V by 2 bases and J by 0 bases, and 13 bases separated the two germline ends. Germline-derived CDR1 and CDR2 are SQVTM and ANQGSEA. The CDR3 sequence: CSVEYLAGVNTEAFF. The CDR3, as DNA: TGCAGCGTTGAATATTTGGCAGGGGTGAACACTGAAGCTTTCTTT.

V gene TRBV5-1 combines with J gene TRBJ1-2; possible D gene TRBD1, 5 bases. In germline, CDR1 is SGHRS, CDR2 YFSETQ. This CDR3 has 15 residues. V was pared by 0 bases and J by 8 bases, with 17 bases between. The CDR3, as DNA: TGCGCCAGCAGCTTGGGGGACGGGGTTCCCCGGGGCTACACCTTC. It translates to CASSLGDGVPRGYTF. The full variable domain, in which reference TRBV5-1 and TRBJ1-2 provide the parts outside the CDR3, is KAGVTQTPRYLIKTRGQQVTLSCSPISGHRSVSWYQQTPGQGLQFLFEYFSETQRNKGNFPGRFSGRQFSNSRSEMNVSTLELGDSALYLCASSLGDGVPRGYTFGSGTRLTVV.

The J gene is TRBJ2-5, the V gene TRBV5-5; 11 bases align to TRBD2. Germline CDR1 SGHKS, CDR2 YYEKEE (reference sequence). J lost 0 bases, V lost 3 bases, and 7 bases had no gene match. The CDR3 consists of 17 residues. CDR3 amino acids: CASSWGLAAQYQETQYF. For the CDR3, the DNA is TGTGCCAGCAGCTGGGGACTAGCGGCACAGTACCAAGAGACCCAGTACTTC.

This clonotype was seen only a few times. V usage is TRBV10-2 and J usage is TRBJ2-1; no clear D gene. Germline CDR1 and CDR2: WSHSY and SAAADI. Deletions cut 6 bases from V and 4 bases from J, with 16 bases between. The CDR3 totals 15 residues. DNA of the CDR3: TGCGCCAGCAGAGGTGGGGATGGTCGTTACAATGAGCAGTTCTTC. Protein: CASRGGDGRYNEQFF.

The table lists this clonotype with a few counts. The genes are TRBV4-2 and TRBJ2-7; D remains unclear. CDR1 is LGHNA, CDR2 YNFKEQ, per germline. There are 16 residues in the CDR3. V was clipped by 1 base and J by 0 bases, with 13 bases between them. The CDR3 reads CASSQADRPLSYEQYF. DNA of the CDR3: TGTGCCAGCAGCCAAGCGGACCGTCCTCTCTCCTACGAGCAGTACTTC.

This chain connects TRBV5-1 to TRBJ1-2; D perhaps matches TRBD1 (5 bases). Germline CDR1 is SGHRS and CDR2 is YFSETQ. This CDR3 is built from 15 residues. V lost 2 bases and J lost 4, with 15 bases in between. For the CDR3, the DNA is TGCGCCAGCAGCTTCGAGGGGCGTTCGACCTATGGCTACACCTTC. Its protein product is CASSFEGRSTYGYTF.

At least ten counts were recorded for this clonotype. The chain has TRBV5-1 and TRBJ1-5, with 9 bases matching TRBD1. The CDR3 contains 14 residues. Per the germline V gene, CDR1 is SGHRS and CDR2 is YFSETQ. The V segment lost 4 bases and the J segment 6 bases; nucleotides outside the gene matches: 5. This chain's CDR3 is CASSLGQGGQPQHF. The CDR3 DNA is TGCGCCAGCAGCCTGGGACAGGGAGGTCAGCCCCAGCATTTT.

In DNA form, the CDR3 reads TGTGCCAGCAGCCCTGCCGGGACAGGGAAATCTGAAGCTTTCTTT. It yields the protein CASSPAGTGKSEAFF. The gene calls are TRBV3-1 and TRBJ1-1; 9 positions match TRBD1. Germline V CDR1 and CDR2: LGHDT, YNNKEL (reference sequence). The V gene end was trimmed by 4 bases and the J gene end by 6 bases; junction bases not matched to a gene: 9. CDR3 length: 15 amino acids.

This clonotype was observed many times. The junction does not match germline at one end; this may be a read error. The CDR3 nucleotides are TGTGCCAGCAGCTTAGGGGGCCTCTCCTACAATGAGCAGTTCTTC. Encoded protein: CASSLGGLSYNEQFF. This chain uses TRBV5-1 with TRBJ2-1; TRBD1 aligns across 7 bases. Germline V CDR1 and CDR2: SGHRS, YFSETQ. This CDR3 is built from 15 residues.